This T cell receptor (beta chain) was sequenced during a study of glioma-infiltrating T cells after dendritic cell vaccination. Study overall: Dendritic cell vaccine was injected intradermally three times, biweekly. Whole-study results and caveats: The cohort had few patients with full blood and tumor sets.

This clone has just a few counts. The antigen remains unidentified. The immunoSEQ assay amplified TCRB CDR3 from up to about 2 ug DNA. The data were produced by immunoSEQ multiplex PCR, yet TCRdb's version contains in-frame clones alone and is incomplete. The sample has tens of thousands of clones, over 90% seen once; the top ten hold over 2%. V dropped 10 bases and J dropped 5 bases, with 12 bases sitting between them. The CDR3 loop spans 12 amino acids. Per germline, CDR1 MNHNS and CDR2 SASEGT. PBMC were collected before vaccination, two weeks after the third vaccination, and at progression. This sequence joins TRBV6-1 and TRBJ1-3; D is perhaps TRBD1 (5 bases). The sample was blood, taken before dendritic cell vaccination. This receptor was taken from a human donor with glioblastoma. CDR3 bases: TGTGCCATGGAGGGGACTAGAAACACCATATATTTT. The encoded protein is CAMEGTRNTIYF.